Following are 17 T cell receptor beta chains from one sample sequenced in a study of T cell responses to AZD1222 COVID-19 vaccine. The table came from immunoSEQ multiplex PCR; TCRdb's copy has only in-frame clones and leaves some out. The sample lists about 130,000 clones, roughly 90% occurring once. The sample in question was peripheral blood, obtained on day 0 of AZD1222 vaccination. These receptor sequences come from an adult in good health.

This chain uses TRBV7-9 with TRBJ1-2; tentatively, D is TRBD1 (5 bases). Germline V lookup: CDR1 SEHNR, CDR2 FQNEAQ (reference sequence). V gave up 5 bases and J gave up 0 bases, with 10 bases separating them. This CDR3 has 14 residues. The CDR3 DNA reads as TGTGCCAGCAGCGTAGGACAATCTAACTATGGCTACACCTTC. This encodes CASSVGQSNYGYTF.

The chain joins TRBV7-6 to TRBJ2-2, with TRBD1 identical over 7 bases. J lost 1 base, V lost 1 base, and 9 bases had no gene match. The CDR3 is made up of 18 amino acids. The germline gives CDR1 SGHVS, CDR2 FNYEAQ. The CDR3 is CASSLVLRTGLNTGELFF. The CDR3, as DNA: TGTGCCAGCAGCTTAGTCCTAAGGACAGGACTGAACACCGGGGAGCTGTTTTTT.

J is TRBJ2-1 and V is TRBV7-9, with D unresolved. CDR3 length: 11 amino acids. V was shortened by 5 bases and J by 7 bases, with 6 bases between the two germline ends. The germline V gene encodes CDR1 SEHNR and CDR2 FQNEAQ (reference sequence). The CDR3 reads CASSQWNEQFF. The DNA for the CDR3 is TGTGCCAGCAGCCAGTGGAATGAGCAGTTCTTC.

This chain joins TRBV7-9 and TRBJ2-3; D gene unclear. Germline-derived CDR1 and CDR2 are SEHNR and FQNEAQ (reference sequence). This CDR3 spans 17 amino acids. V dropped 0 bases and J dropped 2 bases, with 15 bases sitting between them. The CDR3 nucleotides read TGTGCCAGCAGCTTAGCGGGCCCCGACGAATTCACAGATACGCAGTATTTT. It translates to CASSLAGPDEFTDTQYF.

The rearrangement links TRBV7-9 to TRBJ2-7; D might be TRBD2 (6 bases). CDR1 is SEHNR, CDR2 FQNEAQ, per germline (reference sequence). Trimming pared 3 bases from V and 6 bases from J, leaving 9 bases between. This CDR3 region has 12 residues. The CDR3 DNA reads TGTGCCAGCAGCTTTGGGACTGGCGAGCAGTACTTC. Translated: CASSFGTGEQYF.

This chain uses TRBV4-1 with TRBJ2-1; TRBD2 might be the D (6 bases). This CDR3 region has 13 residues. The germline gives CDR1 MGHRA, CDR2 YSYEKL. V lost 3 bases, J lost 15 bases, and 18 bases lay in between. In DNA, the CDR3 is TGCGCCAGCAGCCAGTGGGCACGGGAGAAGCCGTTCTTC. As protein: CASSQWAREKPFF.

This clone was counted only a few times. The chain has TRBV6-1 and TRBJ1-1; weak D call: TRBD1 (6 bases). This CDR3 is 16 amino acids long. The V end lost 2 bases, the J end lost 7 bases, and 20 bases lay between the germline ends. Germline V gene sequence: CDR1 MNHNS, CDR2 SASEGT. This chain's CDR3 is CASSEWFPGQGFEAFF. Here the CDR3 DNA reads TGTGCCAGCAGTGAATGGTTCCCCGGTCAGGGGTTTGAAGCTTTCTTT.

V and J are TRBV6-5 and TRBJ2-7; D gene ambiguous. From germline, CDR1 is MNHEY and CDR2 SVGAGI. V was pared by 8 bases and J by 3 bases, with 17 bases between. This CDR3 has 14 amino acids. The CDR3 here is CASWRSPTLYEQYF. CDR3 bases: TGTGCCAGCTGGCGTTCCCCTACACTCTACGAGCAGTACTTC.

The chain carries TRBV5-4 and TRBJ2-5; TRBD1 agrees at 7 bases. Germline V gene sequence: CDR1 SGHNT, CDR2 YYREEE (reference sequence). Unmatched junction bases numbered 7, after V lost 3 bases and J lost 5 bases. There are 14 residues in the CDR3. The CDR3 loop reads CASSSTGMKETQYF. Here the CDR3 DNA reads TGTGCCAGCAGCTCGACAGGGATGAAGGAGACCCAGTACTTC.

The rearrangement links TRBV5-6 to TRBJ1-2; 8 positions agree with TRBD1. Unmatched junction bases numbered 11, after V lost 4 bases and J lost 0 bases. The CDR3 sequence is 17 residues long. Germline assignment: CDR1 SGHDT and CDR2 YYEEEE. The CDR3 reads CASSVTGGRGPNYGYTF. As DNA, the CDR3 is TGTGCCAGCAGCGTCACAGGGGGTAGAGGGCCTAACTATGGCTACACCTTC.

With regard to this clone: Other DNA sequences of this sample code for an identical CDR3. The V gene is TRBV5-1, the J gene TRBJ1-1; 9 bases agree with TRBD1. The germline V gene has CDR1 SGHRS and CDR2 YFSETQ. This CDR3 spans 14 amino acids. V lost 5 bases, J lost 1 base, and 3 bases stayed unmatched. CDR3 amino acids: CASSGGQGNTEAFF. The CDR3 nucleotides read TGCGCCAGCAGTGGGGGACAGGGGAACACTGAAGCTTTCTTT.

The J gene is TRBJ2-3, the V gene TRBV6-1, with 7 bases lining up with TRBD2. Trimming at V came to 3 bases and at J to 1 base, leaving 4 bases not matched to a gene. This CDR3 has 15 amino acids. CDR1 and CDR2 (germline): MNHNS, SASEGT. DNA of the CDR3: TGTGCCAGCAGTGACCGGGGGGACCGCACAGATACGCAGTATTTT. Its translation: CASSDRGDRTDTQYF.

The J gene is TRBJ2-1, the V gene TRBV7-3; D gene uncertain. The ends were cut back, 3 bases at V and 5 bases at J, with 8 bases in the middle. The CDR3 spans 13 residues. CDR1 SGHTA and CDR2 FQGTGA come from the germline V gene. Here the CDR3 reads CASSLGNNNEQFF. The CDR3 nucleotides read TGTGCCAGCAGCTTGGGCAACAACAATGAGCAGTTCTTC.

This clone is a singleton in its sample. V usage is TRBV4-1 and J usage is TRBJ1-1; tentative D call: TRBD1 (5 bases). The CDR3 runs 12 residues. The germline V gene has CDR1 MGHRA and CDR2 YSYEKL. The V end was cut by 0 bases, the J end by 11 bases, with 10 bases between. CDR3 sequence (DNA): TGCGCCAGCAGCCAAGAGACAGCCCGGGCTTTCTTT. Encoded protein: CASSQETARAFF.

The chain joins TRBV5-8 to TRBJ2-7; a weak D match, TRBD1 (6 bases). The germline gives CDR1 SGHTS, CDR2 YDEGEE. Trimming left V 2 bases short and J 5 bases short, with 11 bases between. This CDR3 contains 13 residues. CDR3 nucleotides: TGTGCCAGCAGCTTCGGACAGAATGACGAGCAGTACTTC. Amino acid sequence: CASSFGQNDEQYF. Filled out from reference TRBV5-8 and TRBJ2-7, the complete variable domain reads EAGVTQSPTHLIKTRGQQATLRCSPISGHTSVYWYQQALGLGLQFLLWYDEGEERNRGNFPPRFSGRQFPNYSSELNVNALELEDSALYLCASSFGQNDEQYFGPGTRLTVT.

The chain has TRBV19 and TRBJ1-6, with TRBD1 as a possible D gene (6 bases). V gave up 3 bases and J gave up 8 bases, with 8 bases separating them. The CDR3 extends over 13 amino acids. Looked up from germline, CDR1 is LNHDA and CDR2 is SQIVND (reference sequence). CDR3 DNA: TGTGCCAGTAGTATGACAGGTTATTCACCCCTCCACTTT. This codes for CASSMTGYSPLHF.

V usage is TRBV4-2 and J usage is TRBJ2-1; 9 nucleotides agree with TRBD2. The junction had 6 bases not matched to a gene; V was cut back by 4 bases and J by 2 bases. Per the germline V gene, CDR1 is LGHNA and CDR2 is YNFKEQ. The CDR3 covers 16 residues. The CDR3 protein is CASSRAAGGPYNEQFF. CDR3 in DNA: TGTGCCAGCAGCCGGGCGGCGGGAGGGCCCTACAATGAGCAGTTCTTC.